This T cell receptor (beta chain) was sequenced in a study of shared clonotypes between healthy human individuals (dated by TCRdb to about 2020). As for the study more broadly: The cohort included three men and a couple of women between 18 and 49 years of age. For each donor, three plates each were used for CD4 naive and CD4 memory, two plates were used for CD8 naive, and one plate was used for CD8 memory. The study deeply sequenced blood TCR repertoires of roughly five healthy adults to estimate repertoire size and the extent of clonotype sharing between individuals. To increase sequencing depth and limit assay-specific biases, different laboratories used diverse techniques to prepare libraries and sequence TCR repertoires. Between about 0.8 and 9 billion PBMCs per donor were obtained by leukapheresis.

Study-wide findings and limitations: Because the study included a small number of donors, the genetic and exposure-history diversity represented was limited. Compared with non-shared clonotypes, clonotypes shared by all four sorted-subset donors had higher generation probabilities. Sampling was limited to blood, and TCR repertoires in tissue likely differ from TCR repertoires in blood. Naive subsets generally had larger estimated clonotype richness than memory subsets. Across several donors, approximately 4.9% of naive CD4, around 3.5% of naive CD8, under 2.5% of memory CD4, and approximately 0.42% of memory CD8 clonotypes were shared. Rarefaction of sorted-subset datasets indicated incomplete sequencing despite the large sequencing depth. Pairwise subsampling indicated that sequencing depth was expected to affect the degree of clonotype sharing among donors.

With respect to this clone: Its antigen remains undetermined. This may be a read error: a much more frequent sequence differs by one nucleotide.

TCR CDR3 regions were amplified from genomic DNA by multiplex PCR using the deep immunoSEQ assay. Genomic DNA extracted from each cell subset was distributed evenly over all wells of several immunoSEQ 96-well plates, and each plate served as one replicate. Each replicate PCR for sorted subsets received about 180 ng genomic DNA, equal to 28,000 or so T cell genomes. Purified libraries were measured with a Qubit 3.0 fluorometer, size-checked on a Bioanalyzer 2100, and measured again with the KAPA Library Quantification kit. A separate single-read 150-cycle Illumina NextSeq 550 flow cell was used to sequence each immunoSEQ 96-well plate. In the source study's methods: Because the immunoSEQ output held only junctional sequences and lacked quality scores, the filtering could not match the filtering applied to full-length reads. Sequences were annotated with PyIR, a Python wrapper for IgBLAST v1.9, using IMGT germline references to assign V/J genes and CDR3. Any read was removed if the V/J assignment was weak (E-value above 1e-6), the CDR3 was missing, or the read contained stop codons, out-of-frame junctions, or ambiguous translated residues. V3J clonotypes were defined by identical inferred V gene, J gene, and CDR3 amino acid sequence. Percentage overlap between repertoires was computed as shared unique clonotypes divided by the size of the smaller repertoire. Three approaches were used to assess repertoire richness: RTK rarefaction, the Chao1 estimator, and Recon v2.1 estimates of unobserved clonotypes. OLGA was used to compute generation probabilities for all TCRbeta clonotypes that the gDNA method yielded from a few donors. The source is immuneACCESS, and TCRdb retained only in-frame sequences with V and J called. Part of the clones is not carried over; for the studies checked, unresolved V genes explain less than half of this, and the remainder is unexplained. Clone size and V and J calls were adopted from that table, with D and trimming inferred from the DNA. Within this sample are over 850,000 clones, with around 78% of them counted one time only. About 0.52% of the sample is taken by the ten largest.

Donors were healthy HIV-negative adults with no recently reported acute infections or vaccinations. All donors were Caucasian adults living in Nashville, Tennessee, USA. Magnetic negative selection was used to enrich CD4+ T cells, after which naive cells were positively selected on CD45RA and the negative fraction became the memory subset. After blood collection by leukapheresis, PBMCs were isolated using Ficoll-Histopaque density gradient centrifugation and then cryopreserved in the vapor phase of liquid nitrogen. Analytical flow cytometry was used to check the purity and quantity of each magnetically sorted T cell population. Genomic DNA was isolated from each sorted fraction and quantified by UV absorbance on a Nanodrop 2000c. The TCR was taken from a man aged 18-30 years in good health. Some clones in this sample may be carry-over from other donors' samples. The sample comprised memory CD4+ T cells from PBMCs. The sample's cell subset or site label is to be understood as: CD45RA-negative fraction.

The sequenced DNA is TGTGCCAGCAGCTTAGCAGGGACGAACACCGGGGAGCTGTTTTTT. It codes for CASSLAGTNTGELFF. The chain links TRBV11-3 with TRBJ2-2; TRBD1 could be the D gene, as 5 bases match. The CDR3 sequence holds 15 residues, the cysteine and phenylalanine included. The entry retains the CDR3 DNA only, 45 bases that are in frame from base 1. CDR1 SGHNT and CDR2 YENEEA are derived from the germline V gene. V and J lose 1 base and 0 bases, and a span of 6 bases separates them.